Described below is a single T cell receptor beta chain sequence and its context. The record originates from a study of blood T cell repertoires in COVID-19. The assay was immunoSEQ multiplex PCR, and TCRdb's table has in-frame clones only and misses some. This sample has 270,000 or so clones, with 81% found just once. Trimming removed 1 base at V and 7 bases at J, with 12 bases between. Germline V gene data show CDR1 as SGHDT and CDR2 as YYEEEE. The length of the CDR3 is 14 residues. This receptor was identified in a woman aged 55-69 years with active or convalescent COVID-19. V and J are TRBV5-6 and TRBJ2-4; a possible D gene is TRBD2 (7 bases). Sequenced sample: peripheral blood. This CDR3 is CASSLRGGVNIQYF. The CDR3 DNA reads TGTGCCAGCAGCTTGAGAGGGGGGGTGAACATTCAGTACTTC.